This TCR beta chain was identified during a study of T cell responses to AZD1222 COVID-19 vaccine. The ends were cut back, 0 bases at V and 4 bases at J, with 9 bases in the middle. The CDR3 runs to 14 residues. Germline V gives CDR1 SGHAT, CDR2 FQNNGV. TCRdb's table, derived via immunoSEQ multiplex PCR, lists solely in-frame clones and lacks some. Among 100,000 to 150,000 clones listed, roughly 88% were seen once. Study conclusions and caveats: Repertoire sampling happened only post peak T cell response.

Timing groups of about 4 and about 12 weeks for second doses were pooled. This clone showed up just a few times. Its antigen is unidentified. The origin of this receptor is an adult who received the AZD1222 COVID-19 vaccine. The sequencing here drew on peripheral blood, taken 28 days after the second AZD1222 dose. The genes are TRBV11-2 and TRBJ1-2, with D tentatively TRBD1 (5 bases). CDR3 DNA: TGTGCCAGCAGCTTAGAGCCAGGGCCCTATGGCTACACCTTC. Translated: CASSLEPGPYGYTF.